This T cell receptor beta chain came from a study of blood T cell repertoires in COVID-19. Study-level background: T cells, B-cell-depleted T cells, or PBMCs supplied cDNA or gDNA.

Under the authors' procedure: Estimation of nucleated cell counts relied on the amplification of reference gene primers. This table comes from immunoSEQ multiplex PCR, and its TCRdb copy is limited to in-frame clones, with some not included. V, J and clone size are those of that table, while D and trimming were read from the DNA. The sample lists approximately 77,000 clones, 65% to 90% seen once, with 9.6% in the top ten. Seattle cases were enrolled at active infection and followed longitudinally. This TCR was sampled from a man aged 50 to 60 with COVID-19, enrolled during active disease. Sequencing was done on a sample of peripheral blood.

DNA of the CDR3: TGCGCCAGCAGACCCGACTCAAACACCGGGGAGCTGTTTTTT. Its protein is CASRPDSNTGELFF. V is TRBV5-1 and J is TRBJ2-2; D is uncertain. The germline V gene has CDR1 SGHRS and CDR2 YFSETQ. This CDR3 region has 14 residues. V dropped 5 bases and J dropped 2 bases, with 10 bases sitting between them.